This section outlines one T cell receptor (beta chain) sequence together with its context. Its specificity is unknown. These data come from a study of OX40 agonist ivuxolimab in advanced cancers. The study sampled blood at baseline, cycle 4 day 1, and cycle 7 day 1. CDR1 and CDR2 (germline): SGHRS, YFSETQ. The CDR3 is 15 residues long. The germline V and J ends were trimmed by 3 bases and 0 bases, with 11 bases remaining between them. Points from the study as a whole: Which antigen the expanded peripheral T cells recognized is unknown.

Sequencing was performed with immunoSEQ multiplex PCR; in TCRdb, only in-frame clones are kept and a portion is missing. Of about 73,000 clones detected, approximately 92% appear once; the ten largest clones hold approximately 0.55%. The sequence derives from an adult with an advanced solid tumor such as melanoma, head and neck, liver or kidney cancer. Sequenced here: CD4+ or CD8+ T cells sorted from blood, sampled in a trial of the OX40 agonist ivuxolimab. This chain connects TRBV5-1 to TRBJ2-3, with TRBD2 as a possible D gene (6 bases). The CDR3 sequence is CASSSLGTSTDTQYF. The DNA for the CDR3 is TGCGCCAGCAGCTCACTCGGGACTAGCACAGATACGCAGTATTTT.